What follows describes a single TCR beta chain. The data derive from a study of CD8 T cells in Susac syndrome. Trimming cost V 5 bases and J 5 bases, with 13 bases left between them. The CDR3 totals 14 residues. Per the germline V gene, CDR1 is SEHNR and CDR2 is FQNEAQ (reference sequence). After extraction with the RNeasy kit, about 0.45 to 1 ug of the RNA was reverse transcribed using random hexamers. TCRdb recomputed calls from the immunoSEQ multiplex PCR reads with MiXCR, one row per CDR3 protein. The data show about 150,000 distinct CDR3 sequences, approximately 94% seen once. Negative isolation yielded CD4+ and CD8+ T cells, and FACS enriched TEMRA cells.

The specimen sequenced was CD4+ T cells from PBMCs. The sequence derives from a human donor in good health. This chain joins TRBV7-9 and TRBJ1-5; D is unresolved. The CDR3 coding sequence is TGTGCCAGCAGCCGTCAGTTTCCCGATCAGCCCCAGCATTTT. This gives the protein CASSRQFPDQPQHF.